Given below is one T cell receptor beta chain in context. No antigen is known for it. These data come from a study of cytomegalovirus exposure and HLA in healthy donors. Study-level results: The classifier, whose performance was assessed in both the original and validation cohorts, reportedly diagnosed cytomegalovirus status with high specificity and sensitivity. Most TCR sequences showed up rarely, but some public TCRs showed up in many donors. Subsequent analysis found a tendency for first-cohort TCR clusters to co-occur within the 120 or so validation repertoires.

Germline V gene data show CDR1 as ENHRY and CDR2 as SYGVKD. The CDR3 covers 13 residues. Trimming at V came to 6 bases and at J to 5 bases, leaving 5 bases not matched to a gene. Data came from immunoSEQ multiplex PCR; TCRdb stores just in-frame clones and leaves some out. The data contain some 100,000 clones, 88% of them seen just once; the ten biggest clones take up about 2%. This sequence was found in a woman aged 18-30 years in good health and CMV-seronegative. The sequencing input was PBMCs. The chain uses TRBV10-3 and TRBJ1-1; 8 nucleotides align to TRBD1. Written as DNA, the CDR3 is TGTGCCATCAGCCAGACAGGGGTTACTGAAGCTTTCTTT. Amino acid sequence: CAISQTGVTEAFF.